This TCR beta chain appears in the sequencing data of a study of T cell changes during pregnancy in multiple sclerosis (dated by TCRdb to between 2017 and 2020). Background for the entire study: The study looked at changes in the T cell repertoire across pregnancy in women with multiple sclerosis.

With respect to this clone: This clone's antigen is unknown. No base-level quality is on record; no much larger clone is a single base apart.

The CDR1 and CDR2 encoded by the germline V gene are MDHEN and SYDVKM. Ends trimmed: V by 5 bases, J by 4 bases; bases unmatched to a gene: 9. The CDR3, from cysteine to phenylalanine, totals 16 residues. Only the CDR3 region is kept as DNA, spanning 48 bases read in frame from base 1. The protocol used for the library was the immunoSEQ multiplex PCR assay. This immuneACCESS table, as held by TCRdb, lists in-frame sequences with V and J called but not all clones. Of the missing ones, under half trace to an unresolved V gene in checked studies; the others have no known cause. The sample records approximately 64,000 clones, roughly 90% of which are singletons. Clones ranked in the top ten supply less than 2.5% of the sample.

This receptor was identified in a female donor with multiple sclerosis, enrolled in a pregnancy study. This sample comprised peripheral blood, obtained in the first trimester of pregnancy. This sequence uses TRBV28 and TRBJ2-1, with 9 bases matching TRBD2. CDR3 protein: CASSKIAGVLYNEQFF. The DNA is TGTGCCAGCAGTAAAATAGCGGGAGTGTTATACAATGAGCAGTTCTTC.